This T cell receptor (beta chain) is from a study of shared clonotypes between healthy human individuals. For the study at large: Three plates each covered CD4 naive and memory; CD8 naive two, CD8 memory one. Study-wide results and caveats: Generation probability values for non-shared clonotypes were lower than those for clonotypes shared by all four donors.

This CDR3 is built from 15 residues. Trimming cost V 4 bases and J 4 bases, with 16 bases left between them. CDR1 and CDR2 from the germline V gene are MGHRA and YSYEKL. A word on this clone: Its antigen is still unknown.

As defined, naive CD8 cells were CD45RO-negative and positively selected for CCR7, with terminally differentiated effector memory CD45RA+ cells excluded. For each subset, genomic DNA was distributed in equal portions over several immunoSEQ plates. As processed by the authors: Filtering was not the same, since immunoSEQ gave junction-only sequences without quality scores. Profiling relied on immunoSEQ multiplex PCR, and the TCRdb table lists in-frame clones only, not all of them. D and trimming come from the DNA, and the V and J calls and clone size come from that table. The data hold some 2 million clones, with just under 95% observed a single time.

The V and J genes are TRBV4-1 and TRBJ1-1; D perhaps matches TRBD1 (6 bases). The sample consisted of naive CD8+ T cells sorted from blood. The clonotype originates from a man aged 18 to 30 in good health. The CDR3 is CASSLARQAGTEAFF. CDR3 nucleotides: TGCGCCAGCAGCCTGGCACGACAGGCCGGCACTGAAGCTTTCTTT.